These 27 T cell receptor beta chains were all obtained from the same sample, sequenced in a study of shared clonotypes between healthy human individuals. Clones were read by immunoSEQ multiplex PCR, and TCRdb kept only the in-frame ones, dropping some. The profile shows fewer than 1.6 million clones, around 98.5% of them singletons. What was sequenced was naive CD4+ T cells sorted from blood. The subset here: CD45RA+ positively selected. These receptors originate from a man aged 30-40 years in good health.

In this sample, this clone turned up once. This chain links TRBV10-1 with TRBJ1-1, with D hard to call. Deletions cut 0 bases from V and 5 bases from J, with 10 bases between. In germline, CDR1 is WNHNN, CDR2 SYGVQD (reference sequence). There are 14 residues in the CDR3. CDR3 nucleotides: TGCGCCAGCAGTGAGTCAAAAGGATATACTGAAGCTTTCTTT. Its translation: CASSESKGYTEAFF.

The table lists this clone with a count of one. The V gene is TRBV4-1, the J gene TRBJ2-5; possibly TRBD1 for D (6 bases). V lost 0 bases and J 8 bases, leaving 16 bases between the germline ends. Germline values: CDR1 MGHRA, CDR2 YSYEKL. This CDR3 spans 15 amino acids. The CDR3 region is CASSQDHGQGPTQYF. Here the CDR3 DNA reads TGCGCCAGCAGCCAAGATCACGGCCAGGGGCCAACCCAGTACTTC.

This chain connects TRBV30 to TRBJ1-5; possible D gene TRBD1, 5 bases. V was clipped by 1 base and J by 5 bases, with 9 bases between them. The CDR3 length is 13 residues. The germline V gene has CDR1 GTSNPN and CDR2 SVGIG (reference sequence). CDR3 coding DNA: TGTGCCTGGAGTGATCAGGGTCATCAGCCCCAGCATTTT. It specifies CAWSDQGHQPQHF.

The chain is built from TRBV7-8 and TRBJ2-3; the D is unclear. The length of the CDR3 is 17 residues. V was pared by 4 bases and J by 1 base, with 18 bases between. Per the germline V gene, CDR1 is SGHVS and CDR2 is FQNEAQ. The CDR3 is CASSSILLASGTDTQYF. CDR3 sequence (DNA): TGTGCCAGCAGCTCGATCCTTCTGGCAAGCGGCACAGATACGCAGTATTTT.

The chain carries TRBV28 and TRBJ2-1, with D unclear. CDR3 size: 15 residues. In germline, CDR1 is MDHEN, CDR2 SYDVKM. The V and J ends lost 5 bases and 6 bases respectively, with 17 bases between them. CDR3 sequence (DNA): TGTGCCAGCAGTCCCCCGGCGGCTTACAGCAATGAGCAGTTCTTC. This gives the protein CASSPPAAYSNEQFF.

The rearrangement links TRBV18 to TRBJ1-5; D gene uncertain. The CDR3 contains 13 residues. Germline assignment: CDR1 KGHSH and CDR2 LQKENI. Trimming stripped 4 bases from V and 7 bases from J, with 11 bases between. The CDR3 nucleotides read TGTGCCAGCTCACTGGGGTCGGGACAGCCCCAGCATTTT. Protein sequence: CASSLGSGQPQHF.

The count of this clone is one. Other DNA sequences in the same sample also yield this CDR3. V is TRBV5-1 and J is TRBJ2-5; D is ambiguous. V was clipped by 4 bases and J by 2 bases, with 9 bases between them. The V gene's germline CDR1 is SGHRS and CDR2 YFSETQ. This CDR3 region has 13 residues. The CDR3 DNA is TGCGCCAGCAGCCTCCCACCGCAAGAGACCCAGTACTTC. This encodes CASSLPPQETQYF.

The CDR3 DNA follows: TGCGCCAGCAGTCAATCGGGTAGTAATGAAAAACTGTTTTTT. Its protein product is CASSQSGSNEKLFF. The V call is TRBV23-1, the J call TRBJ1-4; D is undetermined. TRBV23-1 is noted as an ORF with a role that remains uncertain. V gave up 0 bases and J gave up 4 bases, with 6 bases separating them. This CDR3 comprises 14 residues.

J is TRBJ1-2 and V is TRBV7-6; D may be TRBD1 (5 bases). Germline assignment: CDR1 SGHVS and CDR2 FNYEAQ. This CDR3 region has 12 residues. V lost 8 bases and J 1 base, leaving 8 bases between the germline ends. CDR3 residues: CASEGLNYGYTF. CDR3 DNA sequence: TGTGCCAGCGAGGGACTTAACTATGGCTACACCTTC.

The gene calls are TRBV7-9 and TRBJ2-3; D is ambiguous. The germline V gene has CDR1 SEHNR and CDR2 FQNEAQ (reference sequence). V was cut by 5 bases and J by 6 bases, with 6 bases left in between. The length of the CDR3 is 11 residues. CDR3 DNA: TGTGCCAGCAGCCGACTGGATACGCAGTATTTT. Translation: CASSRLDTQYF.

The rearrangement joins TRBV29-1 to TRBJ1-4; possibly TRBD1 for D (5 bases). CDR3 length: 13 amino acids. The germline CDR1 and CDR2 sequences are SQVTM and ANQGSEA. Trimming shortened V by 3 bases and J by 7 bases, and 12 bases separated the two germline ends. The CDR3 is CSVDLGLGEKLFF. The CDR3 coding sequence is TGCAGCGTTGATCTGGGGCTTGGTGAAAAACTGTTTTTT.

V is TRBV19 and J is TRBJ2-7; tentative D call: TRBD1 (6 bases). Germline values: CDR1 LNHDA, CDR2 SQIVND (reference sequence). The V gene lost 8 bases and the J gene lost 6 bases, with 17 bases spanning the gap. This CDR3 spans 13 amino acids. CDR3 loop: CASGDTPWGEQYF. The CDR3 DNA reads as TGTGCCAGTGGGGACACGCCATGGGGCGAGCAGTACTTC.

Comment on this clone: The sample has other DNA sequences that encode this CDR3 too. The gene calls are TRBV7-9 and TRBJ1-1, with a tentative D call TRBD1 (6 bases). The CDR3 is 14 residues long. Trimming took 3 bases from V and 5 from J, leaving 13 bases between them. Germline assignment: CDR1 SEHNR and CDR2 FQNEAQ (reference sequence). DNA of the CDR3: TGTGCCAGCAGCTTCGGGGGGCTGGGAACTGAAGCTTTCTTT. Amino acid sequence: CASSFGGLGTEAFF.

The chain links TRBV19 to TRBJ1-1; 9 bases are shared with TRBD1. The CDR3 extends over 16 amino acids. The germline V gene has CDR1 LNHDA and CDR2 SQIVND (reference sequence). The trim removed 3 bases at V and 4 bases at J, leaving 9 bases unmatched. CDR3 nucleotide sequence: TGTGCCAGTAGTATCAGACAGGGGGGTAGTGTCACTGAAGCTTTCTTT. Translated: CASSIRQGGSVTEAFF.

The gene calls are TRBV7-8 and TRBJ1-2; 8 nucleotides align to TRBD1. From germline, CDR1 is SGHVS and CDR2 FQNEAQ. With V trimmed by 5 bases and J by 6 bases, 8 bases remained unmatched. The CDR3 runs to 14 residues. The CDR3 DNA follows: TGTGCCAGCAGCACTTTCCAGGGGGCTGATGGCTACACCTTC. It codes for CASSTFQGADGYTF.

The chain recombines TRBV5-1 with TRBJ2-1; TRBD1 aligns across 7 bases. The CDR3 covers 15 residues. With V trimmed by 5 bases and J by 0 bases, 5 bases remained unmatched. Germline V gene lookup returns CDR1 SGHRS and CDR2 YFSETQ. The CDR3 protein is CASSTGTDSYNEQFF. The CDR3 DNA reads TGCGCCAGCAGTACCGGGACAGACTCCTACAATGAGCAGTTCTTC.

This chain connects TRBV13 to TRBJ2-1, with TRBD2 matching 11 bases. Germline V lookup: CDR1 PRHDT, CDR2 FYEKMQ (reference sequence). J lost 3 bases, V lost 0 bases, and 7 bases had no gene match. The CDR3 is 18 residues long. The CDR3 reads CASSLGLAGGEDYNEQFF. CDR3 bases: TGTGCCAGCAGCTTAGGCCTAGCGGGAGGAGAAGACTACAATGAGCAGTTCTTC.

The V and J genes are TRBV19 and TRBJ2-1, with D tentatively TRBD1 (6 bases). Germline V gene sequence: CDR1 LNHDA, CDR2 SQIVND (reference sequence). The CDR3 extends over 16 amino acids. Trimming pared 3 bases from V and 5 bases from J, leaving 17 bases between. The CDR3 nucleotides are TGTGCCAGTAGTATGACCGGGACACGGATACACAATGAGCAGTTCTTC. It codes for CASSMTGTRIHNEQFF.

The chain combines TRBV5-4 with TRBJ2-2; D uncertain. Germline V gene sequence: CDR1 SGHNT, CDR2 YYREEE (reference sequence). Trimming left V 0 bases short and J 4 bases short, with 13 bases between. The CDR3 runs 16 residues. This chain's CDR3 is CASSLVSGLGTGELFF. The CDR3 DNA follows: TGTGCCAGCAGCTTGGTTTCGGGTCTCGGCACCGGGGAGCTGTTTTTT.

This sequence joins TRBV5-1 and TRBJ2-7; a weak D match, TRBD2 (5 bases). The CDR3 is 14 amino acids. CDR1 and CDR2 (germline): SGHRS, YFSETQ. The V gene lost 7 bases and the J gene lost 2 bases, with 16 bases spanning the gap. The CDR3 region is CASRGDLRAYEQYF. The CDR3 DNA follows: TGCGCCAGCCGAGGCGACCTGAGGGCCTACGAGCAGTACTTC. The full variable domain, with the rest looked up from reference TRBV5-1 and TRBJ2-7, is KAGVTQTPRYLIKTRGQQVTLSCSPISGHRSVSWYQQTPGQGLQFLFEYFSETQRNKGNFPGRFSGRQFSNSRSEMNVSTLELGDSALYLCASRGDLRAYEQYFGPGTRLTVT.

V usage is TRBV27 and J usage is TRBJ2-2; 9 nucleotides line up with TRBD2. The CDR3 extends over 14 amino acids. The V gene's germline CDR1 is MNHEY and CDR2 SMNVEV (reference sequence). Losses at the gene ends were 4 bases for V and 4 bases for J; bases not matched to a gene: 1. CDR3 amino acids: CASSSLAGTGELFF. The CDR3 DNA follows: TGTGCCAGCAGTTCACTAGCGGGCACCGGGGAGCTGTTTTTT.

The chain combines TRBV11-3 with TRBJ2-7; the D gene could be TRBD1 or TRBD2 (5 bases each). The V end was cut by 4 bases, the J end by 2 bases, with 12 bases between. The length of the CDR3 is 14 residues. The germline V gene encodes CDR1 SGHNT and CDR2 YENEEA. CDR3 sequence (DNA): TGTGCCAGCAGCTCCGGGACCGCCACCTACGAGCAGTACTTC. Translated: CASSSGTATYEQYF.

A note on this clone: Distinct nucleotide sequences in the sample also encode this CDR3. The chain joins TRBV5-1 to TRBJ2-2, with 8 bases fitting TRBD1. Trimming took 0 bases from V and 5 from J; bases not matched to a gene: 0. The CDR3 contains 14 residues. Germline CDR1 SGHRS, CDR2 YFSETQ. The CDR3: CASSLGTGTGELFF. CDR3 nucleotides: TGCGCCAGCAGCTTGGGGACAGGGACCGGGGAGCTGTTTTTT.

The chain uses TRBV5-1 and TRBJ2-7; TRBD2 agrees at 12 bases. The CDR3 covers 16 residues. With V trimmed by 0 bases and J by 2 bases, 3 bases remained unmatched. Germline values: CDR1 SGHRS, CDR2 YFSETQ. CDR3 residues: CASSLEPSGRAYEQYF. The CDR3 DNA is TGCGCCAGCAGCTTGGAACCTAGCGGGAGGGCCTACGAGCAGTACTTC.

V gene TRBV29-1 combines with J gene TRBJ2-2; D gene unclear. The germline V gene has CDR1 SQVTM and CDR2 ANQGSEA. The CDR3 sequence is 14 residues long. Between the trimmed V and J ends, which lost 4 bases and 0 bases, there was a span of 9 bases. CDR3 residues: CSVVGTTNTGELFF. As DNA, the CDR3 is TGCAGCGTTGTGGGCACCACGAACACCGGGGAGCTGTTTTTT.

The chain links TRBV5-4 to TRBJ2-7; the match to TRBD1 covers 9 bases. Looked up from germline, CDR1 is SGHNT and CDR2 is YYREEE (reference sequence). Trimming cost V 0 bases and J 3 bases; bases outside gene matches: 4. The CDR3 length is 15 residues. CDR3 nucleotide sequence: TGTGCCAGCAGCTTGGTAGGGACAGGGCTCTACGAGCAGTACTTC. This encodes CASSLVGTGLYEQYF. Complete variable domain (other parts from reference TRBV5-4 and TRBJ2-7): ETGVTQSPTHLIKTRGQQVTLRCSSQSGHNTVSWYQQALGQGPQFIFQYYREEENGRGNFPPRFSGLQFPNYSSELNVNALELDDSALYLCASSLVGTGLYEQYFGPGTRLTVT.

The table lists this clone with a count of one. CDR3 bases: TGTGCCAGCAGCCATGACAGGGACTATGGCTACACCTTC. Translation gives CASSHDRDYGYTF. The J gene is TRBJ1-2, the V gene TRBV5-6; 7 bases align to TRBD1. With V trimmed by 4 bases and J by 3 bases, 3 bases remained unmatched. The CDR3 covers 13 residues. CDR1 is SGHDT, CDR2 YYEEEE, per germline.